These T cell receptor beta chains were read from a single sample in a study of shared clonotypes between healthy human individuals. Only in-frame clones appear in the TCRdb table, and some are missing; sequencing was by immunoSEQ multiplex PCR. In the table there are some 2.4 million clones, over 85% of which are singletons. Sequenced sample: naive CD4+ T cells from PBMCs. These receptor sequences come from a man younger than 30 in good health. Some clones in this sample may be carry-over from other donors' samples. CDR3s include the opening cysteine and the closing phenylalanine or tryptophan. Each record gives: clone size, D gene, J gene, V gene, CDR3 DNA, CDR3 protein. A D gene is named only where the DNA matches it firmly. Clone size, where shown, is once, few, many, or a class for clones that have expanded.

. | TRBD2 | TRBJ2-3 | TRBV11-1 | TGTGCCAGCAGCTTAATAGCGGGAGGCAGAGATACGCAGTATTTT | CASSLIAGGRDTQYF
. | . | TRBJ2-3 | TRBV6-6 | TGTGCCAGCAGTTGGCCGACCGCAGATACGCAGTATTTT | CASSWPTADTQYF
. | TRBD2 | TRBJ2-1 | TRBV5-5 | TGTGCCAGCAGCCTTGACTTAGCGGGGAGCTCCTACAATGAGCAGTTCTTC | CASSLDLAGSSYNEQFF
. | TRBD2 | TRBJ2-3 | TRBV5-1 | TGCGCCAGCAGCTCGGTCGGGACTAGCGGGACAGATACGCAGTATTTT | CASSSVGTSGTDTQYF
. | . | TRBJ2-5 | TRBV28 | TGTGCCAGCAGCAGACCGGGGCCCCAGTACTTC | CASSRPGPQYF
. | TRBD2 | TRBJ2-7 | TRBV13 | TGTGCCACAGCAAGGGTTAGCGGGATACACGAGCAGTACTTC | CATARVSGIHEQYF
. | TRBD2 | TRBJ2-1 | TRBV11-1 | TGTGCCAGCAGCTTAGCTAGCGGGAGTGGGTACAATGAGCAGTTCTTC | CASSLASGSGYNEQFF
. | TRBD1 | TRBJ1-5 | TRBV5-5 | TGTGCCAGCAGCTTGTTCGGGACAGGGATTCAGCCCCAGCATTTT | CASSLFGTGIQPQHF
. | TRBD1 | TRBJ1-2 | TRBV19 | TGTGCCAGTAGGAGGGCGGGACAGGGCGCGTCAGGCTACACCTTC | CASRRAGQGASGYTF
. | . | TRBJ2-3 | TRBV7-2 | TGTGCCAGCAGCTTGGTGCCGGGGGCGGGCGGGACAGATACGCAGTATTTT | CASSLVPGAGGTDTQYF
. | TRBD1 | TRBJ2-7 | TRBV5-4 | TGTGCCAGCAGCCAGAGGACAGGGGGCATCTACGAGCAGTACTTC | CASSQRTGGIYEQYF
. | TRBD1 | TRBJ2-1 | TRBV10-3 | TGTGCCATCAGATCCGGGACAGGGGGACGGGAGCAGTTCTTC | CAIRSGTGGREQFF
. | . | TRBJ1-1 | TRBV28 | TGTGCCACGGACGGGACACAAGCTTTCTTT | CATDGTQAFF
. | . | TRBJ2-3 | TRBV4-1 | TGCGCCAGCAGCCAAGAGCACAGGCGGACAGATACGCAGTATTTT | CASSQEHRRTDTQYF
. | TRBD1 | TRBJ2-7 | TRBV6-6 | TGTGCCAGCAGACCGACAGGGCTCAGGGAGCAGTACTTC | CASRPTGLREQYF
. | . | TRBJ2-7 | TRBV5-6 | TGTGCCGGCAGTGAGAGGTACGAGCAGTACTTC | CAGSERYEQYF
. | . | TRBJ2-3 | TRBV4-3 | TGCGCCAGCAGCCAAGGGGATACGCAGTATTTT | CASSQGDTQYF
. | . | TRBJ1-4 | TRBV5-1 | TGCGCCAGCAGCTTGTCCCCGGGTAGAGGTGAAAAACTGTTTTTT | CASSLSPGRGEKLFF
. | . | TRBJ2-3 | TRBV29-1 | TGCAGCTCCAGGACGGACCCTAGCACAGATACGCAGTATTTT | CSSRTDPSTDTQYF
. | TRBD2 | TRBJ2-1 | TRBV6-1 | TGTGCCAGCAGTGACCCCCACGCGGGACTAGCGGGAGGAAAGGAGCAGTTCTTC | CASSDPHAGLAGGKEQFF
. | . | TRBJ1-5 | TRBV2 | TGTGCCAGCTCCCCCGGGGTAAATCAGCCCCAGCATTTT | CASSPGVNQPQHF
. | . | TRBJ2-2 | TRBV28 | TGTGCCAGCAGTTTATCCCCCGGGGAGCTGTTTTTT | CASSLSPGELFF
. | TRBD1 | TRBJ1-6 | TRBV29-1 | TGCAGCGCCCGGGACAGGGACAATTCACCCCTCCACTTT | CSARDRDNSPLHF
. | . | TRBJ2-3 | TRBV7-3 | TGTGCCAGCAGCGTTGGAGGGGCAGTAGATACGCAGTATTTT | CASSVGGAVDTQYF
. | TRBD1 | TRBJ2-3 | TRBV18 | TGTGCCAGCTCCCCACAGGGGCGCTCTACAGATACGCAGTATTTT | CASSPQGRSTDTQYF
once | TRBD2 | TRBJ2-3 | TRBV28 | TGTGCCAGCAGTTCCGCTAGCGGGAGTGTGGATACGCAGTATTTT | CASSSASGSVDTQYF
. | TRBD1 | TRBJ1-5 | TRBV10-3 | TGTGCCTCCGGACAGGCGGGGGATCAGCCCCAGCATTTT | CASGQAGDQPQHF
. | TRBD2 | TRBJ2-7 | TRBV29-1 | TGCAGCGTTAAGCGGGAGGGCCCCTACGAGCAGTACTTC | CSVKREGPYEQYF
. | TRBD2 | TRBJ2-1 | TRBV28 | TGTGCCAGCAACGTTCTAGCGGGAGTCTACAATGAGCAGTTCTTC | CASNVLAGVYNEQFF
. | . | TRBJ2-7 | TRBV7-2 | TGTGCCAGCAGCATATCAGACTCCTACGAGCAGTACTTC | CASSISDSYEQYF
. | . | TRBJ2-5 | TRBV5-1 | TGCGCCAGCAGCTTGATCCCGGAGGGGGGAGAGACCCAGTACTTC | CASSLIPEGGETQYF
. | . | TRBJ1-1 | TRBV7-3 | TGTGCCAGCAGCTTTATACTGGGGACTGAAGCTTTCTTT | CASSFILGTEAFF
. | . | TRBJ2-7 | TRBV11-3 | TGTGCCAGCAGCTTAGGCAGAGGGGGATCCTACGAGCAGTACTTC | CASSLGRGGSYEQYF
. | TRBD2 | TRBJ2-7 | TRBV10-1 | TGCGCCAGCAGCCTCCGGGTTAGCGGGAGCTACGAGCAGTACTTC | CASSLRVSGSYEQYF
. | TRBD1 | TRBJ1-4 | TRBV5-3 | TGTGCCAGAAGCGTGGCAAGGGGGCGGGATGAAAAACTGTTTTTT | CARSVARGRDEKLFF
. | . | TRBJ1-2 | TRBV18 | TGTGCCAGCTCACCCGGCCTTGGCTACACCTTC | CASSPGLGYTF
. | TRBD1 | TRBJ1-1 | TRBV30 | TGTGCCTGGAGTGTGAGGGGGCGAGGTTCCCTAACTGAAGCTTTCTTT | CAWSVRGRGSLTEAFF
once | TRBD1 | TRBJ2-7 | TRBV11-3 | TGTGCCAGCAGCCCCCGGTGGGACAGCTACGAGCAGTACTTC | CASSPRWDSYEQYF
. | . | TRBJ2-5 | TRBV13 | TGTGCCAGCAGCTTATGGGGCAAAGAGACCCAGTACTTC | CASSLWGKETQYF
. | . | TRBJ2-7 | TRBV28 | TGTGCCAGCAGTTTTACTCACGAGCAGTACTTC | CASSFTHEQYF
. | TRBD2 | TRBJ2-2 | TRBV5-4 | TGTGCCAGCAACCTAGGTATGGCGGGAGGCACCGGGGAGCTGTTTTTT | CASNLGMAGGTGELFF
. | . | TRBJ1-2 | TRBV6-1 | TGTGCCAGCAATCAAGGACTTAACTATGGCTACACCTTC | CASNQGLNYGYTF
. | TRBD2 | TRBJ2-5 | TRBV4-2 | TGTGCCAGCAGCCAAGTAGGAGCGGGGGGCCAAGAGACCCAGTACTTC | CASSQVGAGGQETQYF
. | . | TRBJ2-7 | TRBV6-1 | TGTGCCAGCGGAGACAGAACCTACGAGCAGTACTTC | CASGDRTYEQYF
. | TRBD2 | TRBJ2-3 | TRBV30 | TGTGCCTGGGATCAGCGGGGATCAGATACGCAGTATTTT | CAWDQRGSDTQYF
. | TRBD1 | TRBJ2-3 | TRBV5-1 | TGCGCCAGCAGCTTGGGGACAGGGGTGAAACAGACCACAGATACGCAGTATTTT | CASSLGTGVKQTTDTQYF
. | . | TRBJ1-5 | TRBV30 | TGTGCCTGTTCTATGACAGCTAGCAATCAGCCCCAGCATTTT | CACSMTASNQPQHF
. | . | TRBJ2-1 | TRBV4-1 | TGCGCCAGCAGCCAAGGACGGGCCTTCAAGCCCAATGAGCAGTTCTTC | CASSQGRAFKPNEQFF
. | . | TRBJ1-1 | TRBV5-4 | TGTGCCAGCAGCTCAAAACAGGGAGGAAACACTGAAGCTTTCTTT | CASSSKQGGNTEAFF
. | . | TRBJ2-1 | TRBV9 | TGTGCCAGCAGCGTAGAGTGGGCGGGGAATGAGCAGTTCTTC | CASSVEWAGNEQFF
. | . | TRBJ2-1 | TRBV18 | TGTGCCAGCTCACCGGACAGAACTTACAATGAGCAGTTCTTC | CASSPDRTYNEQFF
. | . | TRBJ1-2 | TRBV15 | TGTGCCACCAGCAGAGATCGACAGAACTATGGCTACACCTTC | CATSRDRQNYGYTF
. | TRBD2 | TRBJ2-1 | TRBV9 | TGTGCCAGCAGCAAAGGACTAGCGGCCTCCTACAATGAGCAGTTCTTC | CASSKGLAASYNEQFF
. | TRBD1 | TRBJ1-4 | TRBV7-2 | TGTGCCAGCAGCTTACGAGGTGGGACAGGGAATGAAAAACTGTTTTTT | CASSLRGGTGNEKLFF
. | . | TRBJ1-1 | TRBV7-9 | TGTGCCAGCAGCCCACGTGACAACGAAGCTTTCTTT | CASSPRDNEAFF
. | . | TRBJ1-1 | TRBV7-9 | TGTGCCAGCAGCTTTGGGCAGGTTGGGGCGAACACTGAAGCTTTCTTT | CASSFGQVGANTEAFF
. | . | TRBJ2-5 | TRBV9 | TGTGCCAGCAGCGTAGGGGTCAGTAAAGAGACCCAGTACTTC | CASSVGVSKETQYF
. | TRBD2 | TRBJ2-5 | TRBV9 | TGTGCCAGCAGCTTCTCGGGGGGAGGAAAAGAGACCCAGTACTTC | CASSFSGGGKETQYF
. | . | TRBJ2-5 | TRBV20-1 | TGCAGTGCAAGGATCGGGGAGACCCAGTACTTC | CSARIGETQYF